This is a list of T cell receptor beta chains from one sample in a study of blood T cell repertoires in COVID-19. Clones were read by immunoSEQ multiplex PCR, and TCRdb kept only the in-frame ones, dropping some. In the table there are about 300,000 clones, about 83% of which are singletons. Material: peripheral blood. These receptors were taken from a woman between 50 and 59 years old with acute or convalescent COVID-19. Each CDR3 is given with its conserved first and last residue. D genes are given only for firm matches. Size is omitted from some rows. Given values are once, few, many or a class for expanded clones.

V gene	clone size	J gene	D gene	CDR3 protein	CDR3 DNA
TRBV5-5	.	TRBJ1-1	.	CASSSSGTPRVSEAFF	TGTGCCAGCAGCTCCTCAGGGACACCGCGTGTGAGTGAAGCTTTCTTT
TRBV25-1	.	TRBJ1-4	TRBD1	CASRLGPGTGDEKLFF	TGTGCCAGCAGACTCGGACCCGGGACAGGGGATGAAAAACTGTTTTTT
TRBV9	.	TRBJ1-1	.	CASSVETGGLFDTEAFF	TGTGCCAGCAGCGTGGAAACTGGGGGGTTGTTTGACACTGAAGCTTTCTTT
TRBV6-5	.	TRBJ2-3	TRBD2	CASSYRGSLTDTQYF	TGTGCCAGCAGTTATCGCGGGAGTCTAACAGATACGCAGTATTTT
TRBV19	.	TRBJ1-2	TRBD1	CASSTPPPGQTNYGYTF	TGTGCCAGTAGTACCCCGCCCCCGGGACAGACAAACTATGGCTACACCTTC
TRBV11-2	.	TRBJ2-7	TRBD2	CASSLGGGFEQYF	TGTGCCAGCAGCTTAGGGGGAGGGTTCGAGCAGTACTTC
TRBV4-2	.	TRBJ2-5	.	CASSQDEAQETQYF	TGTGCCAGCAGCCAAGATGAGGCACAAGAGACCCAGTACTTC
TRBV19	.	TRBJ1-5	.	CASSIGGYSNQPQHF	TGTGCCAGTAGTATAGGGGGCTATAGCAATCAGCCCCAGCATTTT
TRBV24-1	.	TRBJ2-7	.	CATSDPRTLSYEQYF	TGTGCCACCAGTGATCCCAGGACTCTCTCCTACGAGCAGTACTTC
TRBV5-4	.	TRBJ2-7	TRBD2	CASSLRTSGTYEQYF	TGTGCCAGCAGCTTGCGAACTAGCGGGACCTACGAGCAGTACTTC
TRBV6-2/TRBV6-3	.	TRBJ2-7	TRBD1	CASSYSIGDRDYEQYF	TGTGCCAGCAGTTACTCGATAGGAGACAGGGACTACGAGCAGTACTTC
TRBV5-4	.	TRBJ1-1	.	CASSFSGANTEAFF	TGTGCCAGCAGCTTCAGTGGGGCGAACACTGAAGCTTTCTTT
TRBV27	.	TRBJ1-5	.	CAGTGFQPQHF	TGTGCCGGAACAGGCTTTCAGCCCCAGCATTTT
TRBV4-1	once	TRBJ2-7	TRBD1	CASSQDLARQGFYEQYF	TGCGCCAGCAGCCAAGATCTCGCCCGACAGGGGTTCTACGAGCAGTACTTC
TRBV19	.	TRBJ2-7	.	CASSIGRNYEQYF	TGTGCCAGTAGTATAGGTAGAAACTACGAGCAGTACTTC
TRBV9	.	TRBJ2-5	.	CASSVALGGGETQYF	TGTGCCAGCAGCGTAGCTCTCGGGGGAGGAGAGACCCAGTACTTC